This is a list of T cell receptor beta chains from one sample in a study of blood T cells in healthy people across ages. TCRdb passed the 5' RACE reads through MiXCR, listing each CDR3 protein once. The sample lists about 750,000 distinct CDR3 sequences; roughly 50% were seen once. The source material was blood. These TCRs come from an elderly man in good health. The CDR3 runs from the conserved cysteine through the conserved F or W. Fields, in order: clone size, J gene, V gene, D gene, CDR3 DNA, CDR3 protein. A D gene is named only where the DNA matches it firmly. Size tells how often a clone was seen (once, few, many) or the class of an expanded clone, and some rows leave it out.

NA TRBJ2-7 TRBV12-3/TRBV12-4 NA TGTGCCAGCAGTTTGGGGGACACCTACGAGCAGTACTTC CASSLGDTYEQYF
NA TRBJ2-7 TRBV20-1 NA TGCAGTGCTAGAAGTTGGCAAGGTGTCTACGAGCAGTACTTC CSARSWQGVYEQYF
NA TRBJ2-7 TRBV2 TRBD1 TGTGCCAGCAGACAGGGGCCTAACTACGAGCAGTACTTC CASRQGPNYEQYF
NA TRBJ2-1 TRBV6-2/TRBV6-3 NA TGTGCCAGCAGTTACGTTGGTAGCGGCACAGGAGGGGCCTACAATGAGCAGTTCTTC CASSYVGSGTGGAYNEQFF
few TRBJ1-5 TRBV24-1 NA TGTGCCACCAGTGACCCGTCGGGGGGAAGCAATCAGCCCCAGCATTTT CATSDPSGGSNQPQHF
NA TRBJ2-1 TRBV5-1 TRBD2 TGCGCCAGCAGCTTGGGTGGCCTAGGACAGTGGACTAGCGGGAGACCCCAATACAATGAGCAGTTCTTC CASSLGGLGQWTSGRPQYNEQFF
few TRBJ1-2 TRBV27 NA TGTGCCAGCAGTTTATTCCCGTCGGGAGGCTACACCTTC CASSLFPSGGYTF
NA TRBJ2-1 TRBV9 NA TGTGCCAGCAGCGTAGAGGCGCAAAGCTCCTACAATGAGCAGTTCTTC CASSVEAQSSYNEQFF
NA TRBJ2-2 TRBV3-1 NA TGTGCCAGCAGCCAATTCTGGGGGGCGAAAACGAACACCGGGGAGCTGTTTTTT CASSQFWGAKTNTGELFF
NA TRBJ1-1 TRBV10-3 NA TGTGCCATCAGATCCCTCCGGACGGGTCAGAACACTGAAGCTTTCTTT CAIRSLRTGQNTEAFF
few TRBJ1-2 TRBV28 TRBD1 TGTGCCAGCAGTCCAAGGACAGGGGCCGGCTACACCTTC CASSPRTGAGYTF
NA TRBJ2-4 TRBV29-1 NA TGCAGCGTCACCCATGTAGCCAAAAACATTCAGTACTTC CSVTHVAKNIQYF
NA TRBJ2-1 TRBV24-1 TRBD1 TGTGCCACCAGTGATTTGGAGGCCAGGGGGCGCGGGACAGTGCAGTTCTTC CATSDLEARGRGTVQFF
NA TRBJ2-1 TRBV20-1 TRBD2 TGCAGTGCTAGCGGAATTCTAGCGGGGGACAATGAGCAGTTCTTC CSASGILAGDNEQFF
few TRBJ1-2 TRBV20-1 NA TGCAGTGCCCCTCAAGGCTCGATAAACTATGGCTACACCTTC CSAPQGSINYGYTF
many TRBJ2-7 TRBV7-2 NA TGTGCCAGCAGCTACCGGTGGGGGGTGGTTGACGAGCAGTACTTC CASSYRWGVVDEQYF
few TRBJ2-1 TRBV7-2 TRBD2 TGTGCCAGCAGCTTAGCTGTAGGGCGGGAGTCTTTTTCTAATGAGCAGTTCTTC CASSLAVGRESFSNEQFF
NA TRBJ1-1 TRBV5-1 TRBD1 TGCGCCAGCAGCTTTGGACAGGGAGGGATCGGGACTGAAGCTTTCTTT CASSFGQGGIGTEAFF
NA TRBJ1-1 TRBV12-3/TRBV12-4 NA TGTGCCAGCAGTTTGAACAGTGTGAACACTGAAGCTTTCTTT CASSLNSVNTEAFF
many TRBJ2-1 TRBV12-3/TRBV12-4 NA TGTGCCAGCAGCCCTAGCGGAGGGGGCTACAATGAGCAGTTCTTC CASSPSGGGYNEQFF
NA TRBJ2-1 TRBV6-6 NA TGTGCCAGCAGTTACGACGCAGGGGACAATGAGCAGTTCTTC CASSYDAGDNEQFF
NA TRBJ1-2 TRBV29-1 NA TGCAGCGTTCGCGGAATAACCAACTATGGCTACACCTTC CSVRGITNYGYTF
NA TRBJ2-7 TRBV10-3 NA TGTGCCATCAGGACGGATGACCGGGCTTACGAGCAGTACTTC CAIRTDDRAYEQYF
few TRBJ1-1 TRBV5-1 NA TGCGCCAGCAGCTTGGTAGTAATCGTGCTGACCACTGAAGCTTTCTTT CASSLVVIVLTTEAFF
NA TRBJ2-3 TRBV2 TRBD2 TGTGCCAGCAGTGGAGGGCTAGCGGGAAATCCCGGTGTTGACAGATACGCGTATTTT CASSGGLAGNPGVDRYAYF
NA TRBJ2-3 TRBV5-1 TRBD2 TGCGCCAGCAGCCCCTTGACTAGCGGGACTACAGATACGCAGTATTTT CASSPLTSGTTDTQYF
few TRBJ2-7 TRBV5-1 NA TGCGCCAGCAGCTGGTCCGAAGACAGGAAAAAATACGAGCAGTACTTC CASSWSEDRKKYEQYF
NA TRBJ2-5 TRBV24-1 NA TGTGCCACCAGTGATGGGGAGACCCAGTACTTC CATSDGETQYF
NA TRBJ1-2 TRBV9 TRBD1 TGTGCCAGCAGCGGACAGGGGGCAAGTTCTAACTATGGCTACACCTTC CASSGQGASSNYGYTF
few TRBJ2-7 TRBV11-2 NA TGTGCCAGCAGTGGGGGGGGCGGCTACGAGCAGTACTTC CASSGGGGYEQYF
few TRBJ1-1 TRBV20-1 TRBD1 TGCAGTGCTAGGGCCCTCAGGGGGCCGAGAACTGAAGCTTTCTTT CSARALRGPRTEAFF
few TRBJ2-7 TRBV7-9 NA TGTGCCAGCAGCCTAAAAGGGGGGAAGGACTACGAGCAGTACTTC CASSLKGGKDYEQYF
NA TRBJ2-4 TRBV3-1 NA TGTGCCAGCAGCGATCGGCCCCGGGGGATTCAGTACTTC CASSDRPRGIQYF
few TRBJ2-7 TRBV28 NA TGTGCCAGCAGGAGTACAGGGAACGAGCAGTACTTC CASRSTGNEQYF
NA TRBJ2-5 TRBV12-3/TRBV12-4 NA TGTGCCAGCAGGCGGGGCGGGATAGAGACCCAGTACTTC CASRRGGIETQYF
NA TRBJ1-4 TRBV29-1 NA TGCAGCGTTGGTAGGCAGGGCGCAACTAATGAAAAACTGTTTTTT CSVGRQGATNEKLFF
NA TRBJ2-1 TRBV2 NA NA CASSSSVGRGFF
NA TRBJ2-7 TRBV7-6 NA TGTGCCAGCAGCCCCGCACAGGGACCTCTGGTTGAGCAGTACTTC CASSPAQGPLVEQYF
once TRBJ2-3 TRBV2 TRBD2 TGTGCCAGCAGTCAACTAGCGGATCACAGATACGCGTATTTT CASSQLADHRYAYF
NA TRBJ1-1 TRBV12-3/TRBV12-4 TRBD1 TGTGCCAGCAGTGACAGGGTAGGGGTCACTGAAGCTTTCTTT CASSDRVGVTEAFF
few TRBJ2-5 TRBV24-1 NA TGTGCCACCAGTGATCCCGGGCCCCAAGAGACCCAGTACTTC CATSDPGPQETQYF
NA TRBJ2-1 TRBV15 TRBD1 TGTGCCACCAGCAGAGAGGACTTGGGGGGACAGGGGCAGTTCTTC CATSREDLGGQGQFF
few TRBJ1-2 TRBV9 NA TGTGCCAGCAGCGTAACGGACAACTTGGGGGGCTACACCTTC CASSVTDNLGGYTF